This T cell receptor beta chain was recorded in a study of T cells after yellow fever vaccination. Study information: Fractions with few cells were prepared using SMART-Seq v4 Ultra Low Input.

They built TCR cDNA with 5'RACE template switching, a step that put in a universal primer site and UMIs. From the 5' RACE reads, TCRdb called clonotypes with MiXCR, one entry per CDR3 protein. The data show about 500,000 distinct CDR3 sequences, 17% seen once. This clonotype was counted only a few times. Its antigen remains unidentified. The CDR3 has 14 residues. Trimming took off 8 bases at V and 0 bases at J, with 11 bases between the two ends. Germline CDR1 and CDR2: LGHNA and YSLEER. Findings and limits, study-wide: Most clones from primary vaccination were detected again post-booster (roughly 95% CD4, approximately 90% CD8).

This rearrangement joins TRBV4-3 to TRBJ2-1; D not resolved. The sequence was collected from a man aged 18 to 30 who received the YFV17D yellow fever vaccine. The sample in question was PBMCs, obtained about 5 days after the first yellow fever vaccination. The CDR3 nucleotides read TGCGCCAGCGAGTTAACCTTCTCCTACAATGAGCAGTTCTTC. Residues: CASELTFSYNEQFF.